The following is a TCR beta chain sequence with its context. The treatment denotes: around 19 received Ad26.COV2.S at low or high dose, single or two shots; five or six received placebo; per-sample allocation not given. The samples were gathered on day 63 after the first injection of vaccine or placebo. The data were produced by immunoSEQ multiplex PCR, yet TCRdb's version contains in-frame clones alone and is incomplete. Among hundreds of thousands of clones listed, 92% were seen once. CDR1 is LNHNV, CDR2 YYDKDF, per germline (reference sequence). CDR3 length: 16 amino acids. Trimming removed 4 bases at V and 8 bases at J, with 21 bases between. The sample comes from a study of Ad26.COV2.S vaccination and SARS-CoV-2 variants.

This material consisted of peripheral blood, taken in a trial of Ad26.COV2.S vaccine versus placebo. The rearrangement links TRBV15 to TRBJ2-1; maybe TRBD1 (5 bases). The clonotype originates from a person between 18 and 65 years old who received the Ad26.COV2.S COVID-19 vaccine or a placebo. The CDR3 bases are TGTGCCACCAGCACCCATCATGGAACAGGCGGCGATGAGCAGTTCTTC. It specifies CATSTHHGTGGDEQFF.